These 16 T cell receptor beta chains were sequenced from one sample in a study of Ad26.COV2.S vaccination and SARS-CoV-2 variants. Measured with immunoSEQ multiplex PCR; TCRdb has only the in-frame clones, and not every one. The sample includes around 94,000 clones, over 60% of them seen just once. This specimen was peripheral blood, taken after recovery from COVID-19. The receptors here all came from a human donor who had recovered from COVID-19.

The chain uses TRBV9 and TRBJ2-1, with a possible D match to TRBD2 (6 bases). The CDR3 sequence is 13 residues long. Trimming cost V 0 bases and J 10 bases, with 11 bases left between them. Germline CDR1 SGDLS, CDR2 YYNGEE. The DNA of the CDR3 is TGTGCCAGCAGCGTAGGGACTACGGGAGAGCAGTTCTTC. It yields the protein CASSVGTTGEQFF. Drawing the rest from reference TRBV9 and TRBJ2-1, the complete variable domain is DSGVTQTPKHLITATGQRVTLRCSPRSGDLSVYWYQQSLDQGLQFLIQYYNGEERAKGNILERFSAQQFPDLHSELNLSSLELGDSALYFCASSVGTTGEQFFGPGTRLTVL.

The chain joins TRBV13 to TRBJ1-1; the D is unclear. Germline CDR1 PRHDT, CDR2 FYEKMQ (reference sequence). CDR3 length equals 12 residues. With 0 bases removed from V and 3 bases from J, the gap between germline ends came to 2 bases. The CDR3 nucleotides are TGTGCCAGCAGCTTAGGTGACACTGAAGCTTTCTTT. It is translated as CASSLGDTEAFF.

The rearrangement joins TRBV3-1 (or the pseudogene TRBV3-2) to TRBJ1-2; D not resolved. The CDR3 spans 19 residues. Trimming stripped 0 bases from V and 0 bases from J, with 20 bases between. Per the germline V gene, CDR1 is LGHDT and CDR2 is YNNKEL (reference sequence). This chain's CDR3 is CASSQDGGRKGGPNYGYTF. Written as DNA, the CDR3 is TGTGCCAGCAGCCAAGATGGCGGCAGGAAGGGAGGACCTAACTATGGCTACACCTTC.

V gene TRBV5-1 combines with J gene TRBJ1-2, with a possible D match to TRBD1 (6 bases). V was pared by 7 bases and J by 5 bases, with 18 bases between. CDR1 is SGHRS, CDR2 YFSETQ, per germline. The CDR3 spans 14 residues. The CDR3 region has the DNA TGCGCCAGCCTGGACCCGGGGGCAGGGTATGGCTACACCTTC. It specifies CASLDPGAGYGYTF.

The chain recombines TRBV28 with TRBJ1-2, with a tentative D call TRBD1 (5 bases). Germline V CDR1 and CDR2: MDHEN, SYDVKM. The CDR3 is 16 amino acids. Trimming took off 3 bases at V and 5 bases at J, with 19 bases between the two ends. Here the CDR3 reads CASSFQGPPHLYGYTF. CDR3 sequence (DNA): TGTGCCAGCAGTTTTCAGGGCCCTCCGCACCTTTATGGCTACACCTTC.

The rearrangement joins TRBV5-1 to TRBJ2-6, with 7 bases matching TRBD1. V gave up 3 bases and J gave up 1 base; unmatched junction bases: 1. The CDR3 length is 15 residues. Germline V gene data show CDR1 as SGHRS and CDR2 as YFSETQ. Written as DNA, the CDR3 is TGCGCCAGCAGCTCGGGACAGTCTGGGGCCAACGTCCTGACTTTC. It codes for CASSSGQSGANVLTF. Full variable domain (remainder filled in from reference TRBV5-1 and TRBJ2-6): KAGVTQTPRYLIKTRGQQVTLSCSPISGHRSVSWYQQTPGQGLQFLFEYFSETQRNKGNFPGRFSGRQFSNSRSEMNVSTLELGDSALYLCASSSGQSGANVLTFGAGSRLTVL.

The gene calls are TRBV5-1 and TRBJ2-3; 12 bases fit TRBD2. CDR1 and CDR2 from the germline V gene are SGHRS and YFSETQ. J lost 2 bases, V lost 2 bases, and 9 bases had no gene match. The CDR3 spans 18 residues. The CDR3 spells CASSLTTSGGPTTDTQYF. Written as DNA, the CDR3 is TGCGCCAGCAGCTTAACGACTAGCGGGGGTCCGACCACAGATACGCAGTATTTT.

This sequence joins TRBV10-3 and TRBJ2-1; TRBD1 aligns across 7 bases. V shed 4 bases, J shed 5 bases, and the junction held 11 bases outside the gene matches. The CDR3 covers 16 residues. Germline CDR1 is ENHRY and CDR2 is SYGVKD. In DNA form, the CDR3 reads TGTGCCATCAGTGGACGGGACAGCTACCAAAACAATGAGCAGTTCTTC. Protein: CAISGRDSYQNNEQFF.

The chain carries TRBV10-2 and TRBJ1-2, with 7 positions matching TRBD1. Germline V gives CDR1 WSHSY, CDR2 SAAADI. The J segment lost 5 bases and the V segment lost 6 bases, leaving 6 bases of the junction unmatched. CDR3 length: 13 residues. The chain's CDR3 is CASREGARYGYTF. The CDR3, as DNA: TGCGCCAGCAGAGAGGGGGCGCGGTATGGCTACACCTTC.

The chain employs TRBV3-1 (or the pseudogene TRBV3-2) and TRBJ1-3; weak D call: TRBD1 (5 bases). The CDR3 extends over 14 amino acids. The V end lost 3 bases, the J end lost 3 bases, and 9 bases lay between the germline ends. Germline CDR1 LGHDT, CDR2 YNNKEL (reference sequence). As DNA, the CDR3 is TGTGCCAGCAGCCACGGGGCAGGTGGAAACACCATATATTTT. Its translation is CASSHGAGGNTIYF.

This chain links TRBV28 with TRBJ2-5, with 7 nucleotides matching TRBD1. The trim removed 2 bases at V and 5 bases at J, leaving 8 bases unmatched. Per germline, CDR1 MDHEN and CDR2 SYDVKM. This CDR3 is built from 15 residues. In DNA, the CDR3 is TGTGCCAGCAGTTTACCGGGGACAGATGGCGAGACCCAGTACTTC. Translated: CASSLPGTDGETQYF.

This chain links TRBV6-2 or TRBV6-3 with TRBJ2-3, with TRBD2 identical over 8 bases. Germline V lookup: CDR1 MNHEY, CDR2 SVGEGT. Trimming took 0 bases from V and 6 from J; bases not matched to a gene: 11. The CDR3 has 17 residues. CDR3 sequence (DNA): TGTGCCAGCAGTTACTCCAGGAGCGGGGGTACCAGGGATACGCAGTATTTT. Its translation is CASSYSRSGGTRDTQYF.

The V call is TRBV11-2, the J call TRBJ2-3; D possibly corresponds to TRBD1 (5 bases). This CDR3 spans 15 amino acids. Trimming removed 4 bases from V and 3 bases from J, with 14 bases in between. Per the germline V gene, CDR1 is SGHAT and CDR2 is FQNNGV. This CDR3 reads CASSWVGEVTDTQYF. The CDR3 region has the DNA TGTGCCAGCAGCTGGGTAGGGGAAGTAACAGATACGCAGTATTTT.

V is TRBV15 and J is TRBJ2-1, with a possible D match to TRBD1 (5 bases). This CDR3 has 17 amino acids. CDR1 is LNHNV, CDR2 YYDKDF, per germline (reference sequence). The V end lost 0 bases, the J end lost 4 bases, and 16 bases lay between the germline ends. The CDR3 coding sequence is TGTGCCACCAGCAGAGATTCCCCCCCCAGGGCGTACAATGAGCAGTTCTTC. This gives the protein CATSRDSPPRAYNEQFF.

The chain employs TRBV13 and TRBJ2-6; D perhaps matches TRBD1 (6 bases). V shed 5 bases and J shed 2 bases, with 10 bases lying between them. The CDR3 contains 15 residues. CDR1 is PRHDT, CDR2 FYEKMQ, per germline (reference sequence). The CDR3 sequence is CASSEGGTGANVLTF. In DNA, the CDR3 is TGTGCCAGCAGCGAAGGGGGTACTGGGGCCAACGTCCTGACTTTC. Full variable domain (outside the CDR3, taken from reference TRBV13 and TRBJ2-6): AAGVIQSPRHLIKEKRETATLKCYPIPRHDTVYWYQQGPGQDPQFLISFYEKMQSDKGSIPDRFSAQQFSDYHSELNMSSLELGDSALYFCASSEGGTGANVLTFGAGSRLTVL.

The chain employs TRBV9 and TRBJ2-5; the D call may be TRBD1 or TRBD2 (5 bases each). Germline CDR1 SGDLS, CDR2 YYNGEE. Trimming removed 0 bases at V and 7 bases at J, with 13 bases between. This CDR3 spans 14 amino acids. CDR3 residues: CASSVEGTSSTQYF. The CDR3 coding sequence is TGTGCCAGCAGCGTAGAGGGGACCTCTTCGACCCAGTACTTC.